This passage covers 19 T cell receptor beta chains from one sample sequenced in a study of blood T cells in healthy people across ages. It was with a sample-barcoded 5' primer and a J-beta primer mix that a second PCR of about 6 to 12 cycles was run. In TCRdb, the 5' RACE reads were re-called with MiXCR into one record per CDR3 protein. The repertoire holds about 1.6 million distinct CDR3 sequences, with roughly a third as singletons. Sample: blood. The receptors were gathered from a woman aged 25 to 39 in good health.

The J gene is TRBJ1-6, the V gene TRBV2; TRBD1 matches 8 bases. The CDR3 is 16 amino acids. V was clipped by 1 base and J by 9 bases; unmatched bases: 8. The germline CDR1 and CDR2 sequences are SNHLY and FYNNEI. CDR3 sequence (DNA): TGTGCCAGCAGTGAAGAGGACAGGGATACGGGTTCACCCCTCCACTTT. Translating it yields CASSEEDRDTGSPLHF.

This clonotype occurred a few times. The chain employs TRBV28 and TRBJ2-4, with D tentatively TRBD1 or TRBD2 (5 bases each). The ends were cut back, 8 bases at V and 3 bases at J, with 11 bases in the middle. This CDR3 is built from 13 residues. Germline V lookup: CDR1 MDHEN, CDR2 SYDVKM. In DNA, the CDR3 is TGTGCCAGCGGGGGTTTGGACAAAAACATTCAGTACTTC. It encodes CASGGLDKNIQYF.

This clonotype was seen ten or more times. The V call is TRBV24-1, the J call TRBJ2-6; the D is unclear. Between the trimmed V and J ends, which lost 6 bases and 0 bases, there was a span of 8 bases. From germline, CDR1 is KGHDR and CDR2 SFDVKD. The CDR3 runs 15 residues. The CDR3 nucleotides read TGTGCCACCAGTCCGGCAGGCTCTGGGGCCAACGTCCTGACTTTC. Amino acid sequence: CATSPAGSGANVLTF.

This clonotype was counted only a few times. The V call is TRBV12-3 or TRBV12-4, the J call TRBJ2-7; no definite D call. Trimming left V 8 bases short and J 3 bases short, with 8 bases between. This CDR3 is 11 amino acids long. This CDR3 is CASALSYEQYF. The CDR3, as DNA: TGTGCCAGCGCTTTGAGCTACGAGCAGTACTTC.

Note on this clonotype: One base away lies a much larger clone, so this may be a sequencing read error. Because the CDR3's place on the DNA is in doubt, the DNA is left out and the CDR3 is given as listed by TCRdb. The chain is built from TRBV29-1 and TRBJ2-6. CDR1 is SQVTM, CDR2 ANQGSEA, per germline. The CDR3 contains 14 residues when both ends are counted. The CDR3 spells CSVARGAGANVRTF.

The chain uses TRBV5-1 and TRBJ1-4; D is possibly TRBD1 (6 bases). The length of the CDR3 is 14 residues. Trimming took off 2 bases at V and 6 bases at J, with 11 bases between the two ends. CDR1 and CDR2 from the germline V gene are SGHRS and YFSETQ. Here the CDR3 reads CASSLRTVDEKLFF. CDR3 nucleotide sequence: TGCGCCAGCAGCTTACGGACAGTTGATGAAAAACTGTTTTTT.

The chain has TRBV5-4 and TRBJ2-3, with 10 bases fitting TRBD2. Germline assignment: CDR1 SGHNT and CDR2 YYREEE (reference sequence). Trimming at V came to 3 bases and at J to 8 bases, leaving 12 bases not matched to a gene. CDR3 length equals 16 residues. CDR3 sequence: CASSSGGSGRSGTQYF. CDR3 sequence (DNA): TGTGCCAGCAGCTCCGGGGGTAGCGGGAGGTCGGGTACGCAGTATTTT. Full variable domain (outside the CDR3, taken from reference TRBV5-4 and TRBJ2-3): ETGVTQSPTHLIKTRGQQVTLRCSSQSGHNTVSWYQQALGQGPQFIFQYYREEENGRGNFPPRFSGLQFPNYSSELNVNALELDDSALYLCASSSGGSGRSGTQYFGPGTRLTVL.

This clonotype occurred a few times. The chain has TRBV29-1 and TRBJ2-2; D uncertain. The CDR3 length is 11 residues. Germline CDR1 is SQVTM and CDR2 is ANQGSEA. Trimming took off 2 bases at V and 6 bases at J, with 4 bases between the two ends. The CDR3: CSVESPGELFF. DNA of the CDR3: TGCAGCGTTGAATCCCCCGGGGAGCTGTTTTTT.

This chain joins TRBV7-8 and TRBJ2-5; no reliable D call. The CDR3 has 18 residues. Germline V lookup: CDR1 SGHVS, CDR2 FQNEAQ. Trimming shortened V by 1 base and J by 2 bases, and 20 bases separated the two germline ends. The CDR3 sequence: CASSLVRVWAAGQETQYF. The CDR3 coding sequence is TGTGCCAGCAGCTTAGTCCGGGTTTGGGCAGCAGGACAAGAGACCCAGTACTTC.

This clonotype was observed a few times. V usage is TRBV5-6 and J usage is TRBJ2-7, with 10 bases fitting TRBD1. Germline CDR1 reads SGHDT; CDR2 reads YYEEEE. CDR3 length: 17 amino acids. The V gene end was trimmed by 3 bases and the J gene end by 2 bases; junction bases not matched to a gene: 11. CDR3 sequence: CASSSRQGANSPYEQYF. The CDR3, as DNA: TGTGCCAGCAGCTCTCGACAGGGGGCCAACTCACCCTACGAGCAGTACTTC.

As concerns this clonotype: The germline gene is not matched at one end of the junction; a read error may be the cause. The chain uses TRBV7-9 and TRBJ2-1; D gene unclear. Germline assignment: CDR1 SEHNR and CDR2 FQNEAQ (reference sequence). CDR3 length: 11 amino acids. The CDR3 reads CASNLTYEQFF. CDR3 sequence (DNA): TGTGCCAGCAACTTAACCTATGAGCAGTTCTTC.

This sequence joins TRBV5-6 and TRBJ2-3; the match to TRBD1 covers 7 bases. J lost 4 bases, V lost 4 bases, and 6 bases had no gene match. CDR1 is SGHDT, CDR2 YYEEEE, per germline. CDR3 length: 14 amino acids. CDR3 residues: CASSLGQLPDTQYF. Written as DNA, the CDR3 is TGTGCCAGCAGCCTGGGACAGTTACCAGATACGCAGTATTTT.

The V call is TRBV3-1, the J call TRBJ2-7; tentatively, D is TRBD2 (6 bases). V lost 1 base and J 3 bases, leaving 16 bases between the germline ends. The CDR3 runs to 16 residues. Germline V CDR1 and CDR2: LGHDT, YNNKEL (reference sequence). In nucleotides, the CDR3 is TGTGCCAGCAGCCAAGCTTGGGGACCCGGGGGCTACGAGCAGTACTTC. Amino acid sequence: CASSQAWGPGGYEQYF.

This clonotype was counted between two and nine times. The chain combines TRBV18 with TRBJ2-1; a weak D match, TRBD2 (6 bases). V was clipped by 2 bases and J by 7 bases, with 12 bases between them. The CDR3 has 14 residues. CDR1 KGHSH and CDR2 LQKENI come from the germline V gene. The CDR3 sequence: CASSPGTYGNEQFF. CDR3 in DNA: TGTGCCAGCTCACCAGGGACTTACGGTAATGAGCAGTTCTTC.

The chain uses TRBV3-1 and TRBJ2-2, with 7 bases aligning to TRBD2. Unmatched junction bases numbered 7, after V lost 4 bases and J lost 5 bases. The CDR3 has 15 amino acids. Germline V CDR1 and CDR2: LGHDT, YNNKEL (reference sequence). This chain's CDR3 is CASSPSGVRTGELFF. The CDR3 bases are TGTGCCAGCAGCCCCAGCGGGGTTCGTACCGGGGAGCTGTTTTTT.

CDR3 sequence: CSARGKPQHF. The DNA for the CDR3 is TGCAGTGCTAGGGGGAAGCCCCAGCATTTT. This rearrangement joins TRBV20-1 to TRBJ1-5, with unresolved D. V lost 3 bases and J 8 bases, leaving 5 bases between the germline ends. This CDR3 contains 10 residues. The V gene's germline CDR1 is DFQATT and CDR2 SNEGSKA (reference sequence).

This clonotype has more than one count but fewer than ten. V gene TRBV14 combines with J gene TRBJ1-6, with a weak D call TRBD1 (5 bases). There are 15 residues in the CDR3. Trimming removed 2 bases at V and 7 bases at J, with 12 bases between. Per the germline V gene, CDR1 is SGHDN and CDR2 is FVKESK. CDR3 in DNA: TGTGCCAGCAGCCAATTCCCCGGGGGGAATTCACCCCTCCACTTT. Translated: CASSQFPGGNSPLHF.

The rearrangement uses TRBV20-1 and TRBJ1-1, with TRBD1 matching over 7 bases. The CDR3 runs to 14 residues. The ends lost 2 bases at V and 4 bases at J; junction bases unmatched: 7. Germline values: CDR1 DFQATT, CDR2 SNEGSKA (reference sequence). The CDR3 reads CSARNSGGSTEAFF. The CDR3 DNA is TGCAGTGCTAGAAATTCAGGGGGGAGCACTGAAGCTTTCTTT.

The chain combines TRBV3-1 with TRBJ1-2; TRBD1 is a possible D gene (6 bases). The CDR3 has 16 residues. Germline lookup yields CDR1 LGHDT and CDR2 YNNKEL (reference sequence). V gave up 4 bases and J gave up 3 bases, with 18 bases separating them. CDR3 loop: CASSPLGGGGYYGYTF. The CDR3 DNA reads TGTGCCAGCAGCCCTCTGGGGGGTGGGGGCTACTATGGCTACACCTTC.